A single sample gave rise to the 32 T cell receptor beta chains below, sequenced in a study of shared T cell receptors in the human thymus. This table comes from immunoSEQ multiplex PCR, and its TCRdb copy is limited to in-frame clones, with some not included. The sample includes more than 300,000 clones, around 93% of them seen just once. The specimen sequenced was thymocytes. The receptors were gathered from a human donor.

V and J are TRBV18 and TRBJ1-2; TRBD1 matches 7 bases. The V segment lost 3 bases and the J segment 0 bases; nucleotides outside the gene matches: 10. Germline V gene data show CDR1 as KGHSH and CDR2 as LQKENI. The CDR3 contains 17 residues. This CDR3 reads CASSPDPTGNPNYGYTF. CDR3 coding DNA: TGTGCCAGCTCACCGGATCCGACAGGGAACCCTAACTATGGCTACACCTTC.

The chain employs TRBV6-5 and TRBJ2-7; perhaps TRBD1 as D (6 bases). The germline V gene encodes CDR1 MNHEY and CDR2 SVGAGI. The CDR3 spans 14 residues. Trimming stripped 4 bases from V and 7 bases from J, with 17 bases between. Here the CDR3 DNA reads TGTGCCAGCAGTTTACAGGGAATCCTCTGGGAGCAGTACTTC. This codes for CASSLQGILWEQYF.

The chain joins TRBV7-9 to TRBJ2-5; D remains ambiguous. Trimming stripped 0 bases from V and 1 base from J, with 21 bases between. CDR3 length equals 19 residues. Germline V lookup: CDR1 SEHNR, CDR2 FQNEAQ (reference sequence). The DNA for the CDR3 is TGTGCCAGCAGCTTAGCTCGGGTTGGGCCGGATCCCATCCAAGAGACCCAGTACTTC. It encodes CASSLARVGPDPIQETQYF.

The chain recombines TRBV4-1 with TRBJ1-1; 7 nucleotides agree with TRBD1. Trimming took 4 bases from V and 0 from J; bases not matched to a gene: 11. The CDR3 has 17 amino acids. The germline V gene has CDR1 MGHRA and CDR2 YSYEKL. In nucleotides, the CDR3 is TGCGCCAGCAGCCGAGAATGGACAGGAAGGCTGAACACTGAAGCTTTCTTT. Translated: CASSREWTGRLNTEAFF.

This clone was seen a handful of times. The chain uses TRBV11-2 and TRBJ2-1, with TRBD1 matching over 7 bases. The V gene's germline CDR1 is SGHAT and CDR2 FQNNGV. V lost 0 bases, J lost 6 bases, and 2 bases stayed unmatched. The CDR3 length is 14 residues. The CDR3 region has the DNA TGTGCCAGCAGCTTAGAGACAGGGCGCAATGAGCAGTTCTTC. Encoded protein: CASSLETGRNEQFF.

The chain employs TRBV5-1 and TRBJ1-2, with 9 bases matching TRBD1. In germline, CDR1 is SGHRS, CDR2 YFSETQ. The CDR3 runs 13 residues. The J segment lost 8 bases and the V segment lost 3 bases, leaving 5 bases of the junction unmatched. This CDR3 is CASSYRDREGYTF. Here the CDR3 DNA reads TGCGCCAGCAGCTACCGGGACAGGGAAGGCTACACCTTC.

The V gene is TRBV7-2, the J gene TRBJ2-1, with D possibly matching TRBD2 (6 bases). The CDR3 spans 15 residues. Per germline, CDR1 SGHTA and CDR2 FQGNSA. Between the trimmed V and J ends, which lost 5 bases and 9 bases, there was a span of 20 bases. CDR3 sequence (DNA): TGTGCCAGCAGCCCCACCCCTAGCGAGTTCGCTGAGCAGTTCTTC. This encodes CASSPTPSEFAEQFF.

The DNA of the CDR3 is TGTGCCAGCAGCGTGGTAGCGGGCATCTACGAGCAGTACTTC. Amino acid sequence: CASSVVAGIYEQYF. The gene calls are TRBV9 and TRBJ2-7; 7 nucleotides agree with TRBD2. This CDR3 contains 14 residues. V dropped 2 bases and J dropped 3; count of bases not matched to a gene: 5. Germline V lookup: CDR1 SGDLS, CDR2 YYNGEE. Full variable domain (outside the CDR3, taken from reference TRBV9 and TRBJ2-7): DSGVTQTPKHLITATGQRVTLRCSPRSGDLSVYWYQQSLDQGLQFLIQYYNGEERAKGNILERFSAQQFPDLHSELNLSSLELGDSALYFCASSVVAGIYEQYFGPGTRLTVT.

The chain combines TRBV18 with TRBJ2-7; D is unresolved. Germline CDR1 is KGHSH and CDR2 is LQKENI. The CDR3 totals 14 residues. The V end was cut by 3 bases, the J end by 12 bases, with 21 bases between. DNA of the CDR3: TGTGCCAGCTCACCGGATTGGACGACCCAAGCCGGGTACTTC. Translation: CASSPDWTTQAGYF.

V usage is TRBV2 and J usage is TRBJ2-7, with a weak D call TRBD2 (5 bases). Trimming pared 3 bases from V and 3 bases from J, leaving 18 bases between. The germline CDR1 and CDR2 sequences are SNHLY and FYNNEI. The CDR3 totals 16 residues. For the CDR3, the DNA is TGTGCCAGCAGTGAGGCGCGGCATCGAGACTACTACGAGCAGTACTTC. Amino acids: CASSEARHRDYYEQYF.

This chain uses TRBV6-5 with TRBJ2-7; 7 bases align to TRBD2. V trimming: 6 bases; J trimming: 0 bases; junction bases outside the gene matches: 5. The CDR3 contains 14 residues. Germline CDR1 and CDR2: MNHEY and SVGAGI. CDR3: CASSTSVLSYEQYF. CDR3 DNA sequence: TGTGCCAGCAGCACTAGCGTCCTCTCCTACGAGCAGTACTTC.

The chain recombines TRBV10-3 with TRBJ1-2; no clear D gene. V lost 4 bases and J 7 bases, leaving 19 bases between the germline ends. The CDR3 is 15 residues long. The V gene's germline CDR1 is ENHRY and CDR2 SYGVKD. The CDR3 coding sequence is TGTGCCATCAGTGCCTCCCCCGGGGTAGCGGCTGGCTACACCTTC. Amino acid sequence: CAISASPGVAAGYTF.

The rearrangement links TRBV28 to TRBJ2-1; no definite D call. This CDR3 contains 15 residues. V lost 0 bases and J 0 bases, leaving 6 bases between the germline ends. From germline, CDR1 is MDHEN and CDR2 SYDVKM. The CDR3 DNA follows: TGTGCCAGCAGTTTATGGAGGAGCTCCTACAATGAGCAGTTCTTC. It translates to CASSLWRSSYNEQFF.

This chain joins TRBV5-4 and TRBJ2-3; a weak D match, TRBD1 (5 bases). CDR1 and CDR2 (germline): SGHNT, YYREEE (reference sequence). This CDR3 comprises 14 residues. Deletions cut 1 base from V and 2 bases from J, with 8 bases between. CDR3 in amino acids: CASSLSRATDTQYF. In DNA form, the CDR3 reads TGTGCCAGCAGCTTGTCCAGGGCCACAGATACGCAGTATTTT.

This chain uses TRBV7-2 with TRBJ2-1, with D tentatively TRBD1 or TRBD2 (6 bases each). Germline V gene sequence: CDR1 SGHTA, CDR2 FQGNSA. CDR3 length: 19 residues. V lost 1 base and J 2 bases, leaving 21 bases between the germline ends. DNA for the CDR3: TGTGCCAGCAGCTTAGGAGAGGGGGGTCCAGCCTCGCCCTACAATGAGCAGTTCTTC. Amino acids: CASSLGEGGPASPYNEQFF.

This clone appeared once. V usage is TRBV20-1 and J usage is TRBJ1-1; D call uncertain. The CDR3 totals 11 residues. Germline V gene data show CDR1 as DFQATT and CDR2 as SNEGSKA (reference sequence). Trimming stripped 3 bases from V and 2 bases from J, with 4 bases between. For the CDR3, the DNA is TGCAGTGCTAGGTATAACACTGAAGCTTTCTTT. Its translation: CSARYNTEAFF.

This chain connects TRBV14 to TRBJ1-5, with D possibly being TRBD1 (5 bases). This CDR3 has 13 amino acids. Trimming left V 5 bases short and J 6 bases short, with 11 bases between. Germline V gives CDR1 SGHDN, CDR2 FVKESK. The CDR3 loop is CASSEGIGQPQHF. The CDR3 nucleotides read TGTGCCAGCAGCGAGGGGATAGGTCAGCCCCAGCATTTT.

The rearrangement links TRBV10-3 to TRBJ2-7, with 10 bases fitting TRBD1. Germline V CDR1 and CDR2: ENHRY, SYGVKD. This CDR3 is 16 amino acids long. V gave up 0 bases and J gave up 6 bases; unmatched junction bases: 8. In DNA form, the CDR3 reads TGTGCCATCAGTGAGTCCCCTCCCGGGACAGGGGTCGAGCAGTACTTC. Encoded protein: CAISESPPGTGVEQYF.

The chain links TRBV18 to TRBJ2-2; TRBD1 matches 9 bases. The germline V gene encodes CDR1 KGHSH and CDR2 LQKENI. J lost 3 bases, V lost 6 bases, and 5 bases had no gene match. This CDR3 spans 15 amino acids. The CDR3 DNA is TGTGCCAGCTCCGGAGACAGGGGGGACACCGGGGAGCTGTTTTTT. Translated, it gives CASSGDRGDTGELFF.

The chain is built from TRBV7-2 and TRBJ2-3; D ambiguous. The CDR3 runs 15 residues. The V end was cut by 5 bases, the J end by 2 bases, with 14 bases between. CDR1 is SGHTA, CDR2 FQGNSA, per germline. CDR3 residues: CASSITAFFTDTQYF. In nucleotides, the CDR3 is TGTGCCAGCAGCATTACGGCCTTCTTCACAGATACGCAGTATTTT.

The rearrangement links TRBV28 to TRBJ1-4, with unresolved D. This CDR3 region has 18 residues. The germline V gene encodes CDR1 MDHEN and CDR2 SYDVKM. V lost 5 bases and J 5 bases, leaving 24 bases between the germline ends. CDR3 sequence (DNA): TGTGCCAGCAGTGACTGCAATCGTCTCCCAGTCGACAATGAAAAACTGTTTTTT. Translating it yields CASSDCNRLPVDNEKLFF.

CDR3 DNA sequence: TGTGCCTCCGAACCCGGGACTGGTAACAATGAGCAGTTCTTC. Translating it yields CASEPGTGNNEQFF. This chain connects TRBV10-3 to TRBJ2-1, with D possibly matching TRBD2 (6 bases). Germline V lookup: CDR1 ENHRY, CDR2 SYGVKD. The CDR3 consists of 14 residues. Trimming left V 11 bases short and J 5 bases short, with 19 bases between.

The rearrangement links TRBV6-5 to TRBJ1-5, with a tentative D call TRBD1 (5 bases). This CDR3 is built from 14 residues. CDR1 and CDR2 from the germline V gene are MNHEY and SVGAGI. V lost 2 bases and J lost 2, with 7 bases in between. The CDR3, as DNA: TGTGCCAGCAGTTACAGGGGAGGCAATCAGCCCCAGCATTTT. It yields the protein CASSYRGGNQPQHF.

V usage is TRBV14 and J usage is TRBJ2-7, with D maybe TRBD1 (5 bases). Germline V gene lookup returns CDR1 SGHDN and CDR2 FVKESK. The CDR3 is 15 residues long. V shed 4 bases and J shed 0 bases, with 13 bases lying between them. This CDR3 is CASSPRTRTSYEQYF. The CDR3 DNA follows: TGTGCCAGCAGCCCACGGACACGGACCTCCTACGAGCAGTACTTC.

V usage is TRBV19 and J usage is TRBJ1-5, with TRBD1 identical over 8 bases. The CDR3 loop spans 18 amino acids. J gave up 0 bases and V 3 bases, and 10 bases lay outside the gene matches. Germline V gives CDR1 LNHDA, CDR2 SQIVND (reference sequence). The CDR3 spells CASSIGQGAEDSNQPQHF. The CDR3 coding sequence is TGTGCCAGTAGTATTGGTCAGGGGGCAGAAGATAGCAATCAGCCCCAGCATTTT.

This clone was detected only a few times. The chain has TRBV6-6 and TRBJ1-4, with D unclear. The CDR3 sequence is 10 residues long. Trimming removed 5 bases at V and 11 bases at J, with 6 bases between. Germline V gives CDR1 MNHNY, CDR2 SVGAGI (reference sequence). The chain's CDR3 is CASSLGKLFF. DNA of the CDR3: TGTGCCAGCAGTCTCGGGAAACTGTTTTTT.

This chain joins TRBV9 and TRBJ1-1; D is uncertain. Trimming shortened V by 4 bases and J by 1 base, and 17 bases separated the two germline ends. The CDR3 spans 16 residues. CDR1 SGDLS and CDR2 YYNGEE come from the germline V gene. The CDR3 region has the DNA TGTGCCAGCAGCCAACTGGGAGGCCCCCAGAACACTGAAGCTTTCTTT. Encoded protein: CASSQLGGPQNTEAFF.

This chain joins TRBV10-3 and TRBJ1-2; perhaps TRBD1 as D (5 bases). Germline V gene data show CDR1 as ENHRY and CDR2 as SYGVKD. The CDR3 is 20 amino acids. The V end lost 4 bases, the J end lost 3 bases, and 30 bases lay between the germline ends. The CDR3: CAISGFWSMVRGQEDYGYTF. CDR3 DNA: TGTGCCATCAGTGGGTTTTGGTCGATGGTCCGGGGCCAAGAAGACTATGGCTACACCTTC.

The table lists this clone with a count of one. The gene calls are TRBV27 and TRBJ2-2; D possibly corresponds to TRBD1 (6 bases). Trimming took 2 bases from V and 2 from J, leaving 12 bases between them. Germline CDR1 is MNHEY and CDR2 is SMNVEV (reference sequence). This CDR3 is 16 amino acids long. The CDR3 region is CASSLNRDNNTGELFF. DNA of the CDR3: TGTGCCAGCAGTTTAAACCGGGACAACAACACCGGGGAGCTGTTTTTT.

The chain joins TRBV6-1 to TRBJ2-1; 14 bases agree with TRBD2. Looked up from germline, CDR1 is MNHNS and CDR2 is SASEGT. V shed 11 bases and J 8 bases; nucleotides not matched to a gene: 8. This CDR3 region has 14 residues. The DNA of the CDR3 is TGTGCCTACGGCTCGGGACTAGCGGGAGATGAGCAGTTCTTC. Translation gives CAYGSGLAGDEQFF.

V usage is TRBV5-1 and J usage is TRBJ2-4; D tentatively reads TRBD1 or TRBD2 (6 bases each). Looked up from germline, CDR1 is SGHRS and CDR2 is YFSETQ. V was clipped by 0 bases and J by 3 bases, with 13 bases between them. This CDR3 has 16 residues. CDR3 sequence reads: CASSLVGGYGKNIQYF. The CDR3 nucleotides read TGCGCCAGCAGCTTGGTGGGGGGCTATGGCAAAAACATTCAGTACTTC.

The CDR3 nucleotides are TGCAGTGCCAAGAGGGAAGCTTTCTTT. This sequence encodes CSAKREAFF. This rearrangement joins TRBV20-1 to TRBJ1-1; D gene ambiguous. The CDR3 extends over 9 amino acids. Per the germline V gene, CDR1 is DFQATT and CDR2 is SNEGSKA (reference sequence). The V gene lost 6 bases and the J gene lost 8 bases, with 7 bases spanning the gap.